Presented here are 16 T cell receptor beta chains from one specimen sequenced in a study of glioma-infiltrating T cells after dendritic cell vaccination. Time point specified: after dendritic cell vaccination, including at tumor progression/relapse. The method was immunoSEQ multiplex PCR; TCRdb's version includes in-frame clones alone and lacks a portion of them. The sample includes tens of thousands of clones, approximately 81% of them seen just once. Sequences were derived from blood, sampled after dendritic cell vaccination. The receptors originated from a human donor with glioblastoma.

This chain connects TRBV5-1 to TRBJ1-1, with D maybe TRBD1 (6 bases). Trimming shortened V by 4 bases and J by 1 base, and 11 bases separated the two germline ends. The germline V gene encodes CDR1 SGHRS and CDR2 YFSETQ. The CDR3 has 14 residues. DNA of the CDR3: TGCGCCAGCAGCATAATGGACAGGAACACTGAAGCTTTCTTT. It specifies CASSIMDRNTEAFF.

The chain has TRBV2 and TRBJ2-3; 14 nucleotides line up with TRBD2. Germline V gene lookup returns CDR1 SNHLY and CDR2 FYNNEI. CDR3 length: 15 residues. V gave up 8 bases and J gave up 3 bases; unmatched junction bases: 4. The CDR3 DNA reads TGTGCCAGCTTGGGGACTAGCGGGGGTACAGATACGCAGTATTTT. Translation: CASLGTSGGTDTQYF. Filled out from reference TRBV2 and TRBJ2-3, the complete variable domain reads EPEVTQTPSHQVTQMGQEVILRCVPISNHLYFYWYRQILGQKVEFLVSFYNNEISEKSEIFDDQFSVERPDGSNFTLKIRSTKLEDSAMYFCASLGTSGGTDTQYFGPGTRLTVL.

The rearrangement links TRBV11-1 to TRBJ1-1, with D unresolved. The ends were cut back, 6 bases at V and 0 bases at J, with 8 bases in the middle. Looked up from germline, CDR1 is SGHAT and CDR2 is FQDESV (reference sequence). The CDR3 contains 13 residues. The CDR3 is CASSREVNTEAFF. The CDR3 nucleotides are TGTGCCAGCAGTCGAGAAGTGAACACTGAAGCTTTCTTT.

The J gene is TRBJ1-1, the V gene TRBV9, with 8 bases identical to TRBD1. With 2 bases clipped from V and 2 bases from J, the junction kept 8 bases outside the gene matches. The CDR3 is 16 residues long. Germline CDR1 is SGDLS and CDR2 is YYNGEE. The CDR3 nucleotides are TGTGCCAGCAGCGTTGGGGACAGGAGTTATAACACTGAAGCTTTCTTT. Amino acids: CASSVGDRSYNTEAFF. Full variable domain (rest looked up from reference TRBV9 and TRBJ1-1): DSGVTQTPKHLITATGQRVTLRCSPRSGDLSVYWYQQSLDQGLQFLIQYYNGEERAKGNILERFSAQQFPDLHSELNLSSLELGDSALYFCASSVGDRSYNTEAFFGQGTRLTVV.

The chain employs TRBV9 and TRBJ2-2, with D hard to call. This CDR3 contains 15 residues. The ends were cut back, 0 bases at V and 3 bases at J, with 9 bases in the middle. The germline V gene encodes CDR1 SGDLS and CDR2 YYNGEE. CDR3 nucleotide sequence: TGTGCCAGCAGCGTAGCTAAAACCCACACCGGGGAGCTGTTTTTT. This codes for CASSVAKTHTGELFF.

The rearrangement links TRBV5-6 to TRBJ1-4; TRBD1 might be the D (5 bases). CDR1 is SGHDT, CDR2 YYEEEE, per germline. Trimming took 4 bases from V and 3 from J, leaving 13 bases between them. This CDR3 is built from 15 residues. CDR3 protein: CASSPQGAANEKLFF. CDR3 coding DNA: TGTGCCAGCAGCCCTCAGGGCGCAGCTAATGAAAAACTGTTTTTT.

In DNA form, the CDR3 reads TGTGCCAGCATCCCCACAGGGGGGGGGCAGCCCCAGCATTTT. Translation: CASIPTGGGQPQHF. The chain carries TRBV28 and TRBJ1-5, with 8 nucleotides matching TRBD1. V lost 7 bases to trimming and J lost 7 bases; unmatched junction nucleotides: 9. CDR1 is MDHEN, CDR2 SYDVKM, per germline. This CDR3 is built from 14 residues.

The V and J genes are TRBV11-2 and TRBJ2-3; 8 positions match TRBD2. The germline V gene encodes CDR1 SGHAT and CDR2 FQNNGV. This CDR3 is built from 17 residues. The ends lost 0 bases at V and 2 bases at J; junction bases unmatched: 7. The DNA of the CDR3 is TGTGCCAGCAGCTTAGATGGCGGGGGGTCCAACACAGATACGCAGTATTTT. Translating it yields CASSLDGGGSNTDTQYF. Full variable domain (outside the CDR3, taken from reference TRBV11-2 and TRBJ2-3): EAGVAQSPRYKIIEKRQSVAFWCNPISGHATLYWYQQILGQGPKLLIQFQNNGVVDDSQLPKDRFSAERLKGVDSTLKIQPAKLEDSAVYLCASSLDGGGSNTDTQYFGPGTRLTVL.

This clone has only one observation. The chain links TRBV10-3 to TRBJ2-7; 8 bases fit TRBD2. The CDR3 is made up of 13 amino acids. V shed 3 bases, J shed 7 bases, and the junction held 5 bases outside the gene matches. Looked up from germline, CDR1 is ENHRY and CDR2 is SYGVKD. CDR3 DNA: TGTGCCATCAGTGAATTGGAGCGGGGGGAGCAGTACTTC. Translation gives CAISELERGEQYF.

This sequence joins TRBV6-1 and TRBJ2-7; D not certain. V was cut by 2 bases and J by 5 bases, with 13 bases left in between. This CDR3 is built from 14 residues. Germline V lookup: CDR1 MNHNS, CDR2 SASEGT. This CDR3 is CASSEQIGGNEQYF. DNA for the CDR3: TGTGCCAGCAGTGAACAAATCGGCGGCAACGAGCAGTACTTC.

CDR3 in amino acids: CASSPRQGSKETQYF. The CDR3 nucleotides read TGTGCCAGCTCACCCAGACAGGGGTCAAAAGAGACCCAGTACTTC. The chain carries TRBV18 and TRBJ2-5; TRBD1 matches 8 bases. Germline CDR1 and CDR2: KGHSH and LQKENI. The trim removed 3 bases at V and 3 bases at J, leaving 6 bases unmatched. CDR3 length: 15 residues.

The V call is TRBV4-3, the J call TRBJ2-7, with TRBD1 as a possible D gene (6 bases). The CDR3 length is 15 residues. V lost 0 bases and J 2 bases, leaving 11 bases between the germline ends. The germline CDR1 and CDR2 sequences are LGHNA and YSLEER. The chain's CDR3 is CASSQDWGRTYEQYF. CDR3 nucleotides: TGCGCCAGCAGCCAAGATTGGGGGCGGACCTACGAGCAGTACTTC.

CDR3 sequence (DNA): TGTGCCTGGGGCAGGCGACAGGGAAGGGGAGGCGGCACAGATACGCAGTATTTT. It specifies CAWGRRQGRGGGTDTQYF. The chain carries TRBV30 and TRBJ2-3, with D maybe TRBD1 (7 bases). V was pared by 5 bases and J by 1 base, with 25 bases between. This CDR3 region has 18 residues. CDR1 and CDR2 from the germline V gene are GTSNPN and SVGIG (reference sequence).

This clone was counted between two and nine times. The chain recombines TRBV4-3 with TRBJ1-2; 8 bases fit TRBD1. The V segment lost 0 bases and the J segment 5 bases; nucleotides outside the gene matches: 5. The CDR3 extends over 15 amino acids. CDR1 and CDR2 from the germline V gene are LGHNA and YSLEER. CDR3 amino acids: CASSQDPRQGYGYTF. The CDR3 DNA sequence: TGCGCCAGCAGCCAAGACCCTAGACAGGGGTATGGCTACACCTTC.

Remarks on this clone: An end of the junction differs from the germline gene, which may be a read error. Other DNA sequences of this sample code for an identical CDR3. The genes are TRBV5-6 and TRBJ1-6; 8 bases are shared with TRBD1. Germline CDR1 and CDR2: SGHDT and YYEEEE. This CDR3 has 16 residues. The CDR3 region is CASSFGTGVSDSPLHF. The CDR3 bases are TGTGCCAGCAGCTTTGGGACAGGAGTAAGTGATTCCCCCCTCCACTTT.

The chain is built from TRBV7-3 and TRBJ2-4, with 8 bases lining up with TRBD1. V shed 6 bases, J shed 8 bases, and the junction held 6 bases outside the gene matches. Germline V gene data show CDR1 as SGHTA and CDR2 as FQGTGA. This CDR3 region has 13 residues. The CDR3 DNA reads TGTGCCAGCAGTCTGGACAGGGAGGACATTCAGTACTTC. This codes for CASSLDREDIQYF.